Below are 17 T cell receptor beta chains sequenced from a single sample in a study of shared clonotypes between healthy human individuals. The data were produced by immunoSEQ multiplex PCR, yet TCRdb's version contains in-frame clones alone and is incomplete. The table lists hundreds of thousands of clones, about 74% of them singletons. The sample comprised memory CD4+ T cells sorted from blood. Indicated subset: CD45RA-negative fraction. The receptors here all came from a woman between 25 and 40 years old in good health.

V is TRBV11-2 and J is TRBJ2-1; 8 bases map to TRBD2. The trim removed 1 base at V and 7 bases at J, leaving 6 bases unmatched. Germline CDR1 and CDR2: SGHAT and FQNNGV. The CDR3 consists of 15 residues. The CDR3: CASSLASGFSNEQFF. As DNA, the CDR3 is TGTGCCAGCAGCTTAGCTAGCGGGTTTTCGAATGAGCAGTTCTTC.

This rearrangement joins TRBV19 to TRBJ2-7; 8 bases line up with TRBD2. This CDR3 is 16 amino acids long. Germline V gives CDR1 LNHDA, CDR2 SQIVND (reference sequence). The junction had 11 bases not matched to a gene; V was cut back by 7 bases and J by 0 bases. CDR3 region: CASTSKAGGSSYEQYF. DNA for the CDR3: TGTGCCAGTACCTCAAAGGCGGGAGGAAGCTCCTACGAGCAGTACTTC. The whole variable domain, remainder taken from reference TRBV19 and TRBJ2-7, is DGGITQSPKYLFRKEGQNVTLSCEQNLNHDAMYWYRQDPGQGLRLIYYSQIVNDFQKGDIAEGYSVSREKKESFPLTVTSAQKNPTAFYLCASTSKAGGSSYEQYFGPGTRLTVT.

This chain links TRBV5-1 with TRBJ1-5; 9 bases map to TRBD1. The CDR3 is 16 amino acids. V dropped 4 bases and J dropped 7; count of bases not matched to a gene: 12. CDR1 is SGHRS and CDR2 is YFSETQ in the germline V gene. For the CDR3, the DNA is TGCGCCAGCAGCCCGGGACAGGGAGGGGGAAACCAGCCCCAGCATTTT. Amino acids: CASSPGQGGGNQPQHF.

The CDR3 sequence is CASSLNMGPGEQYF. Written as DNA, the CDR3 is TGTGCCAGCAGCTTAAATATGGGGCCGGGAGAGCAGTACTTC. This chain joins TRBV7-2 and TRBJ2-7; TRBD1 or TRBD2 may be the D gene (5 bases each). Germline V gives CDR1 SGHTA, CDR2 FQGNSA. The CDR3 is 14 amino acids. V was clipped by 2 bases and J by 7 bases, with 15 bases between them. Full variable domain (outside the CDR3, taken from reference TRBV7-2 and TRBJ2-7): GAGVSQSPSNKVTEKGKDVELRCDPISGHTALYWYRQSLGQGLEFLIYFQGNSAPDKSGLPSDRFSAERTGGSVSTLTIQRTQQEDSAVYLCASSLNMGPGEQYFGPGTRLTVT.

Comments on this clone: Mismatch with germline at one junction end may stem from a read error. The chain uses TRBV29-1 and TRBJ1-2; 12 nucleotides match TRBD1. CDR3 length equals 14 residues. Germline CDR1 reads SQVTM; CDR2 reads ANQGSEA. The CDR3 spells CGVATGTGGDGYTF. DNA for the CDR3: TGCGGCGTCGCAACGGGGACAGGGGGCGATGGCTACACCTTC.

This clone was detected only a few times. V usage is TRBV5-1 and J usage is TRBJ1-1; 9 nucleotides match TRBD1. The trim removed 3 bases at V and 3 bases at J, leaving 3 bases unmatched. Germline lookup yields CDR1 SGHRS and CDR2 YFSETQ. The CDR3 has 14 amino acids. This chain's CDR3 is CASSWDREDTEAFF. In DNA form, the CDR3 reads TGCGCCAGCAGCTGGGACAGGGAGGACACTGAAGCTTTCTTT.

In regard to this clone: This likely traces to a read error, being one base from a far larger clone. The chain uses TRBV5-1 and TRBJ1-1, with D possibly TRBD1 on 6 matching bases. Deletions cut 4 bases from V and 1 base from J, with 8 bases between. CDR1 and CDR2 (germline): SGHRS, YFSETQ. The CDR3 consists of 13 residues. CDR3 nucleotides: TGCGCCAGCAGCCAGACAGGGAACACTGAAGCTTTCTTT. Amino acid sequence: CASSQTGNTEAFF.

This chain joins TRBV14 and TRBJ1-2, with D perhaps TRBD1 (6 bases). Trimming stripped 5 bases from V and 2 bases from J, with 12 bases between. This CDR3 contains 14 residues. CDR1 and CDR2 from the germline V gene are SGHDN and FVKESK. The CDR3 DNA is TGTGCCAGCAGCGATGCGGGGGGCAACTATGGCTACACCTTC. Protein product: CASSDAGGNYGYTF.

This CDR3 is CASSEGGADTQYF. CDR3 bases: TGTGCCAGCAGCGAAGGGGGCGCAGATACGCAGTATTTT. The genes are TRBV9 and TRBJ2-3; 7 bases are a match to TRBD1. This CDR3 comprises 13 residues. V dropped 3 bases and J dropped 4; count of bases not matched to a gene: 2. The germline V gene has CDR1 SGDLS and CDR2 YYNGEE. The complete variable domain, with remaining parts taken from reference TRBV9 and TRBJ2-3, reads DSGVTQTPKHLITATGQRVTLRCSPRSGDLSVYWYQQSLDQGLQFLIQYYNGEERAKGNILERFSAQQFPDLHSELNLSSLELGDSALYFCASSEGGADTQYFGPGTRLTVL.

J is TRBJ2-2 and V is TRBV11-3; 11 nucleotides match TRBD1. Germline V gene data show CDR1 as SGHNT and CDR2 as YENEEA. The V gene end was trimmed by 5 bases and the J gene end by 6 bases; junction bases not matched to a gene: 5. The CDR3 consists of 15 residues. The CDR3 loop reads CASSLRDRGAGELFF. DNA of the CDR3: TGTGCCAGCAGCCTCCGGGACAGGGGGGCCGGGGAGCTGTTTTTT.

This clone was counted between two and nine times. The rearrangement links TRBV7-2 to TRBJ2-3; the D is unclear. V shed 3 bases and J shed 2 bases, with 9 bases lying between them. CDR3 length: 14 residues. CDR1 is SGHTA and CDR2 is FQGNSA in the germline V gene. The CDR3 DNA reads as TGTGCCAGCAGCTTTTCCAGCGTCACAGATACGCAGTATTTT. Protein sequence: CASSFSSVTDTQYF.

The V call is TRBV16, the J call TRBJ2-1, with D maybe TRBD2 (6 bases). This CDR3 has 15 amino acids. Per the germline V gene, CDR1 is KGHSY and CDR2 is FQNENV. Between the trimmed V and J ends, which lost 0 bases and 3 bases, there was a span of 9 bases. CDR3 sequence (DNA): TGTGCCAGCAGCCAATCTAGCGGAGTCTACAATGAGCAGTTCTTC. Protein sequence: CASSQSSGVYNEQFF.

The chain employs TRBV7-8 and TRBJ2-5; the D gene is possibly TRBD2 (5 bases). V was shortened by 6 bases and J by 3 bases, with 11 bases between the two germline ends. This CDR3 has 13 residues. CDR1 and CDR2 (germline): SGHVS, FQNEAQ. For the CDR3, the DNA is TGTGCCAGCAGACCCCGAGGGAAAGAGACCCAGTACTTC. Its protein is CASRPRGKETQYF.

The chain joins TRBV5-1 to TRBJ2-7; 7 bases are a match to TRBD1. With 5 bases clipped from V and 1 base from J, the junction kept 9 bases outside the gene matches. CDR3 length equals 15 residues. CDR1 is SGHRS and CDR2 is YFSETQ in the germline V gene. The CDR3 region is CASSPTGSNSYEQYF. The DNA for the CDR3 is TGCGCCAGCAGTCCGACAGGGTCAAATTCCTACGAGCAGTACTTC.

This clone was found many times. J is TRBJ1-4 and V is TRBV4-1; 7 bases map to TRBD1. V gave up 0 bases and J gave up 2 bases; unmatched junction bases: 15. The CDR3 totals 20 residues. Germline-derived CDR1 and CDR2 are MGHRA and YSYEKL. The CDR3 sequence is CASSQDGGRGRVRTNEKLFF. DNA for the CDR3: TGCGCCAGCAGCCAAGACGGTGGCAGGGGGAGAGTACGGACTAATGAAAAACTGTTTTTT.

V gene TRBV25-1 combines with J gene TRBJ2-1, with D perhaps given as TRBD1 or TRBD2 (5 bases each). This CDR3 has 16 amino acids. CDR1 MGHDK and CDR2 SYGVNS come from the germline V gene. Trimming shortened V by 4 bases and J by 3 bases, and 16 bases separated the two germline ends. The CDR3 DNA follows: TGTGCCAGCAGTGGGGGGAACAGCACATACTACAATGAGCAGTTCTTC. Translating it yields CASSGGNSTYYNEQFF.

This clone was recorded only once. The chain couples TRBV2 to TRBJ2-7; D unclear. Trimming took off 6 bases at V and 4 bases at J, with 16 bases between the two ends. This CDR3 has 14 residues. Germline values: CDR1 SNHLY, CDR2 FYNNEI. The CDR3 reads CASRQQHATYEQYF. CDR3 coding DNA: TGTGCCAGCAGACAACAACACGCAACTTACGAGCAGTACTTC. The complete variable domain, with remaining parts taken from reference TRBV2 and TRBJ2-7, reads EPEVTQTPSHQVTQMGQEVILRCVPISNHLYFYWYRQILGQKVEFLVSFYNNEISEKSEIFDDQFSVERPDGSNFTLKIRSTKLEDSAMYFCASRQQHATYEQYFGPGTRLTVT.